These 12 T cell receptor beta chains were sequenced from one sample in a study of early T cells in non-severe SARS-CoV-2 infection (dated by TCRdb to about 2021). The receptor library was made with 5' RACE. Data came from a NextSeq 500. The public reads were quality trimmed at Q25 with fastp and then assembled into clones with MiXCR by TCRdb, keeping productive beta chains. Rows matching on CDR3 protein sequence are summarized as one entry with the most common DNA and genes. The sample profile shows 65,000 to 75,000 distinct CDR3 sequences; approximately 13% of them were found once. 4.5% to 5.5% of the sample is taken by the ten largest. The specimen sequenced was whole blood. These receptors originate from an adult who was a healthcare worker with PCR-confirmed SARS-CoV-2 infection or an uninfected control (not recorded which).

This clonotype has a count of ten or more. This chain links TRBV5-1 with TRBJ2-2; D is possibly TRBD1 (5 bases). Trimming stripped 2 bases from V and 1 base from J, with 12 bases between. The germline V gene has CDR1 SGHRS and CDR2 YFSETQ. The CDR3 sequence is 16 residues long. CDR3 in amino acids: CASSFSDTENTGELFF. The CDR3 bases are TGCGCCAGCAGCTTTTCGGACACCGAGAACACCGGGGAGCTGTTTTTT.

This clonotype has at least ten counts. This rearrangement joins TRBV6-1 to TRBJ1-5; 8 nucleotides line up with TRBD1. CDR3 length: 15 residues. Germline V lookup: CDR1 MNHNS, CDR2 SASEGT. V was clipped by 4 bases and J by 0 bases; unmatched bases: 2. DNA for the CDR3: TGTGCCAGCAGTGCCACAGGGGGTAGCAATCAGCCCCAGCATTTT. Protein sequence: CASSATGGSNQPQHF.

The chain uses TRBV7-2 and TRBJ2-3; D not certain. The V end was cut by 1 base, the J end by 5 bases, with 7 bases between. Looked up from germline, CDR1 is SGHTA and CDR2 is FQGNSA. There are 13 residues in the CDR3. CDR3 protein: CASSLEFIDTQYF. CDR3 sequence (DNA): TGTGCCAGCAGCTTAGAATTTATAGATACGCAGTATTTT.

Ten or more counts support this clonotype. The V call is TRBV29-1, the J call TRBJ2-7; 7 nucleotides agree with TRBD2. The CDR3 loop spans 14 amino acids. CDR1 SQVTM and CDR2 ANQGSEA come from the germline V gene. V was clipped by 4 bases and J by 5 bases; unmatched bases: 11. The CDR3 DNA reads TGCAGCGTTGGAAGAAGGGCGGGAGTAGACGAGCAGTACTTC. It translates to CSVGRRAGVDEQYF.

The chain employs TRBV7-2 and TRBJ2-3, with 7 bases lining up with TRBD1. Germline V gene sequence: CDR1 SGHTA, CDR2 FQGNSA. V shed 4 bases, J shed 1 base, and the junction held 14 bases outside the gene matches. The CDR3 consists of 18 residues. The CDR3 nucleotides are TGTGCCAGCAGCTCTCGAAAGCCCCAGGGGGTGGGCACAGATACGCAGTATTTT. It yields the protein CASSSRKPQGVGTDTQYF.

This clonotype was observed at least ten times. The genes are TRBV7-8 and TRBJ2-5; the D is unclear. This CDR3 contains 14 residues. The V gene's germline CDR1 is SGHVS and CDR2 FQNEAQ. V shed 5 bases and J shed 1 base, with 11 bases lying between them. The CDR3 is CASSLSQIQETQYF. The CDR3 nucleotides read TGTGCCAGCAGCCTTTCCCAGATCCAAGAGACCCAGTACTTC.

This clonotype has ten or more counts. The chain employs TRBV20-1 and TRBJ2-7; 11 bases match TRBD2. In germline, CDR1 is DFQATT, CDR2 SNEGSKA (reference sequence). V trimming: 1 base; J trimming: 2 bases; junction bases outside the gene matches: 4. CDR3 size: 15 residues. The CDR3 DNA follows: TGCAGTGCTAGAGGTACTAGCGGGGGAACCTACGAGCAGTACTTC. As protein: CSARGTSGGTYEQYF.

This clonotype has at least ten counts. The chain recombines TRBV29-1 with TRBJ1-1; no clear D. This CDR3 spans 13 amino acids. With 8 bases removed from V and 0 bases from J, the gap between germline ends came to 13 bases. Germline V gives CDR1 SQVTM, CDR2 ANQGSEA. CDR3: CSPERGVNTEAFF. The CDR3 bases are TGCAGCCCGGAGAGAGGAGTGAACACTGAAGCTTTCTTT.

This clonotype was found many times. For the CDR3, the DNA is TGTGCCAGCAGCCTAACGACCCTATACGAGCAGTACTTC. Amino acid sequence: CASSLTTLYEQYF. The rearrangement uses TRBV11-2 and TRBJ2-7; D gene unclear. Between the trimmed V and J ends, which lost 5 bases and 4 bases, there was a span of 12 bases. The CDR3 runs to 13 residues. Germline V gene lookup returns CDR1 SGHAT and CDR2 FQNNGV.

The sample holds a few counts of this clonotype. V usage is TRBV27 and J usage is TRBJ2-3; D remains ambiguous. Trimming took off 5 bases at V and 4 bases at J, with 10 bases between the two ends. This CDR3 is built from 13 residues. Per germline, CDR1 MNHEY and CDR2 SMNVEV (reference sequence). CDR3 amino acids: CASSETRADTQYF. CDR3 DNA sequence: TGTGCCAGCAGTGAGACGAGAGCAGATACGCAGTATTTT.

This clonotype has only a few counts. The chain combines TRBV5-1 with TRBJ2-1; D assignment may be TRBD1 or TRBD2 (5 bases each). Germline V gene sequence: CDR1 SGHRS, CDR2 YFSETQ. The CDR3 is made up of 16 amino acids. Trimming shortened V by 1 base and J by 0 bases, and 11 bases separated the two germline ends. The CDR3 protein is CASSLSGTISYNEQFF. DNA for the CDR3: TGCGCCAGCAGCTTGTCCGGGACCATCTCCTACAATGAGCAGTTCTTC.

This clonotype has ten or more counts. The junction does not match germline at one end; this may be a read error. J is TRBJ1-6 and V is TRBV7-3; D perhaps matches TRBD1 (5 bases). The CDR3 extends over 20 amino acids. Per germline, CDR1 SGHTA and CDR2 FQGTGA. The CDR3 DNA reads TGTGCCAGCAGCGCTACGCTTGGGACGCTTTTAAACTCCTTTAATTCACCCCTCCACTTT. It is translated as CASSATLGTLLNSFNSPLHF. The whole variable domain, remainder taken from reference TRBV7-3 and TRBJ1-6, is GAGVSQTPSNKVTEKGKYVELRCDPISGHTALYWYRQSLGQGPEFLIYFQGTGAADDSGLPNDRFFAVRPEGSVSTLKIQRTERGDSAVYLCASSATLGTLLNSFNSPLHFGNGTRLTVT.